Below, 29 T cell receptor beta chains from the same sample are listed, as sequenced in a study of T cells in Graves' hyperthyroidism and ophthalmopathy. TCR beta CDR3 regions were amplified from RNA transcripts. HTBI primers were used for first-round RT-PCR of the TCR CDR3. TCRdb independently ran MiXCR on the multiplex PCR reads; one entry per CDR3 protein. The sample comprises under 800,000 distinct CDR3 sequences, 12% to 15% of which are singletons, and 10% to 13% rests with the top ten. The sequencing input was blood. These receptors all stem from a woman between 18 and 29 years old with Graves' hyperthyroidism.

This clonotype appeared many times. The chain uses TRBV12-3 or TRBV12-4 and TRBJ2-7, with 9 nucleotides matching TRBD2. Trimming took 3 bases from V and 7 from J; bases not matched to a gene: 10. The CDR3 covers 15 residues. The CDR3: CASSFTSGSQGEQYF. As DNA, the CDR3 is TGTGCCAGCAGTTTTACTAGCGGGTCCCAGGGGGAGCAGTACTTC.

The chain couples TRBV2 to TRBJ2-6; 9 nucleotides line up with TRBD1. Germline V gene lookup returns CDR1 SNHLY and CDR2 FYNNEI. CDR3 length equals 15 residues. After removal of 6 bases from V and 7 bases from J, the junction contained 7 bases not matched to a gene. The CDR3 DNA follows: TGTGCCAGCAGGTCGGGACAGGGATATGCCAACGTCCTGACTTTC. This translates into CASRSGQGYANVLTF.

This clonotype occurred a few times. The V and J genes are TRBV30 and TRBJ2-7, with 8 bases aligning to TRBD2. The CDR3 contains 14 residues. Germline V gene sequence: CDR1 GTSNPN, CDR2 SVGIG (reference sequence). V dropped 3 bases and J dropped 2; count of bases not matched to a gene: 6. In DNA form, the CDR3 reads TGTGCCTGGAGCCCGCCGGGGGGGGCCTACGAGCAGTACTTC. This gives the protein CAWSPPGGAYEQYF.

The gene calls are TRBV12-3 or TRBV12-4 and TRBJ2-5; TRBD1 matches 9 bases. V dropped 6 bases and J dropped 5; count of bases not matched to a gene: 4. The CDR3 runs 13 residues. The CDR3 reads CASSTGGSETQYF. As DNA, the CDR3 is TGTGCCAGCAGCACAGGGGGCTCGGAGACCCAGTACTTC.

J is TRBJ2-3 and V is TRBV28, with 8 bases identical to TRBD2. The CDR3 sequence is 15 residues long. The V gene's germline CDR1 is MDHEN and CDR2 SYDVKM. The V gene end was trimmed by 5 bases and the J gene end by 1 base; junction bases not matched to a gene: 5. The CDR3 sequence: CASSRLAPGTDTQYF. The CDR3, as DNA: TGTGCCAGCAGTCGACTAGCGCCTGGCACAGATACGCAGTATTTT.

This clonotype was seen only once. The chain carries TRBV7-3 and TRBJ2-2, with a weak D call TRBD1 (7 bases). Looked up from germline, CDR1 is SGHTA and CDR2 is FQGTGA. Deletions cut 4 bases from V and 4 bases from J, with 13 bases between. This CDR3 contains 15 residues. The CDR3 DNA reads TGTGCCAGCAGCTCGAATCAGGGGGGCACCGGGGAGCTGTTTTTT. This sequence encodes CASSSNQGGTGELFF.

This clonotype showed up many times. The chain joins TRBV2 to TRBJ2-7, with 7 bases lining up with TRBD1. CDR3 size: 13 residues. V gave up 6 bases and J gave up 5 bases; unmatched junction bases: 7. Per the germline V gene, CDR1 is SNHLY and CDR2 is FYNNEI. Here the CDR3 DNA reads TGTGCCAGCAGGGAGACAGGGAGCGACGAGCAGTACTTC. It specifies CASRETGSDEQYF. The full variable domain, in which reference TRBV2 and TRBJ2-7 provide the parts outside the CDR3, is EPEVTQTPSHQVTQMGQEVILRCVPISNHLYFYWYRQILGQKVEFLVSFYNNEISEKSEIFDDQFSVERPDGSNFTLKIRSTKLEDSAMYFCASRETGSDEQYFGPGTRLTVT.

Ten or more counts support this clonotype. The V gene is TRBV5-1, the J gene TRBJ1-1, with 10 bases lining up with TRBD1. V lost 4 bases to trimming and J lost 5 bases; unmatched junction nucleotides: 5. CDR3 length equals 14 residues. CDR1 and CDR2 (germline): SGHRS, YFSETQ. CDR3 protein: CASSLGQGRTEAFF. The CDR3 DNA sequence: TGCGCCAGCAGCCTGGGACAGGGGAGGACTGAAGCTTTCTTT.

This chain uses TRBV20-1 with TRBJ1-5, with TRBD1 as a possible D gene (5 bases). The CDR3 has 15 residues. CDR1 DFQATT and CDR2 SNEGSKA come from the germline V gene (reference sequence). The germline V and J ends were trimmed by 5 bases and 4 bases, with 18 bases remaining between them. This CDR3 is CSAGHTSSSNQPQHF. The CDR3 nucleotides are TGCAGTGCTGGACATACCTCGAGTAGTAATCAGCCCCAGCATTTT.

This clonotype showed up many times. The chain recombines TRBV5-1 with TRBJ2-1, with TRBD2 matching 7 bases. With 2 bases clipped from V and 3 bases from J, the junction kept 5 bases outside the gene matches. Germline values: CDR1 SGHRS, CDR2 YFSETQ. CDR3 length: 15 residues. CDR3 nucleotide sequence: TGCGCCAGCAGCTTCACTAGCGCAGTCTACAATGAGCAGTTCTTC. Translation gives CASSFTSAVYNEQFF.

This clonotype showed up just a few times. One end of the junction varies from germline; a read error may be responsible. This rearrangement joins TRBV30 to TRBJ1-2; a possible D gene is TRBD1 (5 bases). The germline V gene has CDR1 GTSNPN and CDR2 SVGIG (reference sequence). CDR3 length: 14 amino acids. The CDR3 reads CAWSVLRGDYGCTF. In DNA form, the CDR3 reads TGTGCCTGGAGTGTACTGCGGGGGGACTATGGCTGCACCTTC.

The V gene is TRBV7-6, the J gene TRBJ2-6, with a weak D call TRBD1 (6 bases). CDR3 length: 16 residues. V shed 4 bases and J shed 0 bases, with 10 bases lying between them. Looked up from germline, CDR1 is SGHVS and CDR2 is FNYEAQ. In DNA, the CDR3 is TGTGCCAGCAGCTCCGGACAGACCTCTGGGGCCAACGTCCTGACTTTC. Translation gives CASSSGQTSGANVLTF. Supplemented by reference TRBV7-6 and TRBJ2-6, the full variable domain reads GAGVSQSPRYKVTKRGQDVALRCDPISGHVSLYWYRQALGQGPEFLTYFNYEAQQDKSGLPNDRFSAERPEGSISTLTIQRTEQRDSAMYRCASSSGQTSGANVLTFGAGSRLTVL.

This clonotype was counted only a few times. The chain couples TRBV12-3 or TRBV12-4 to TRBJ2-3; maybe TRBD1 (6 bases). This CDR3 region has 15 residues. Trimming removed 5 bases from V and 3 bases from J, with 15 bases in between. The CDR3 DNA reads as TGTGCCAGCAGTGACAGGTCATGGAGGACAGATACGCAGTATTTT. Amino acid sequence: CASSDRSWRTDTQYF.

This clonotype has only a few counts. CDR3 coding DNA: TGTGCCAGCAGTGAATGGGCGGCTGCAACTAATGAAAAACTGTTTTTT. This translates into CASSEWAAATNEKLFF. The J gene is TRBJ1-4, the V gene TRBV25-1; D unclear. V was pared by 1 base and J by 0 bases, with 9 bases between. The CDR3 sequence is 16 residues long. CDR1 is MGHDK, CDR2 SYGVNS, per germline.

This clonotype was seen repeatedly, ten times or more. This chain connects TRBV27 to TRBJ1-1; no definite D call. CDR1 is MNHEY, CDR2 SMNVEV, per germline (reference sequence). V dropped 0 bases and J dropped 0 bases, with 11 bases sitting between them. This CDR3 has 16 residues. CDR3 sequence (DNA): TGTGCCAGCAGTTTATCGAATACGGGTATGAACACTGAAGCTTTCTTT. Translating gives CASSLSNTGMNTEAFF.

There are many counts of this clonotype. The chain has TRBV12-3 or TRBV12-4 and TRBJ2-3, with D tentatively TRBD1 (7 bases). The CDR3 length is 16 residues. Trimming left V 6 bases short and J 0 bases short, with 16 bases between. The CDR3 DNA reads TGTGCCAGCAGCCCCCGGGGGACAGAAAGCACAGATACGCAGTATTTT. Its protein is CASSPRGTESTDTQYF.

J is TRBJ2-7 and V is TRBV4-1; 8 nucleotides line up with TRBD2. V was clipped by 1 base and J by 2 bases; unmatched bases: 4. The CDR3 is made up of 15 amino acids. Germline lookup yields CDR1 MGHRA and CDR2 YSYEKL. CDR3 nucleotides: TGCGCCAGCAGCCAAGTGAGGACTAGCACCTACGAGCAGTACTTC. This encodes CASSQVRTSTYEQYF.

This clonotype came up many times. The chain joins TRBV28 to TRBJ1-1, with 8 bases fitting TRBD1. CDR3 length equals 12 residues. Germline V gives CDR1 MDHEN, CDR2 SYDVKM. With V trimmed by 7 bases and J by 5 bases, 3 bases remained unmatched. DNA for the CDR3: TGTGCCAGCAAACAGGGGGGAACTGAAGCTTTCTTT. This gives the protein CASKQGGTEAFF.

The CDR3 sequence is CASSLGGGLISGYTF. CDR3 coding DNA: TGTGCCAGCAGCTTAGGAGGGGGCCTGATATCCGGCTACACCTTC. The V and J genes are TRBV13 and TRBJ1-2, with 7 bases fitting TRBD1. The CDR3 sequence is 15 residues long. V shed 0 bases, J shed 8 bases, and the junction held 9 bases outside the gene matches. Germline V gene sequence: CDR1 PRHDT, CDR2 FYEKMQ (reference sequence).

This clonotype was seen at least ten times. The chain uses TRBV27 and TRBJ2-7, with 7 bases lining up with TRBD2. The ends lost 0 bases at V and 4 bases at J; junction bases unmatched: 3. CDR3 length: 14 amino acids. CDR1 and CDR2 from the germline V gene are MNHEY and SMNVEV (reference sequence). CDR3 protein: CASSLSGEGYEQYF. CDR3 coding DNA: TGTGCCAGCAGTTTATCAGGGGAGGGATACGAGCAGTACTTC.

V and J are TRBV28 and TRBJ1-1; D gene ambiguous. From germline, CDR1 is MDHEN and CDR2 SYDVKM. V was pared by 5 bases and J by 1 base, with 14 bases between. This CDR3 has 15 residues. CDR3 protein: CASSQATGRNTEAFF. CDR3 coding DNA: TGTGCCAGCAGTCAAGCCACCGGAAGGAACACTGAAGCTTTCTTT.

This clonotype was counted at least ten times. This chain uses TRBV28 with TRBJ1-1, with 7 bases that match TRBD1. V dropped 3 bases and J dropped 1; count of bases not matched to a gene: 17. This CDR3 contains 19 residues. Germline V lookup: CDR1 MDHEN, CDR2 SYDVKM. The CDR3 here is CASSFLALWTGETNTEAFF. The CDR3 region has the DNA TGTGCCAGCAGTTTCCTAGCGCTCTGGACAGGCGAAACGAACACTGAAGCTTTCTTT.

The chain employs TRBV9 and TRBJ2-3, with 11 bases lining up with TRBD1. Germline CDR1 SGDLS, CDR2 YYNGEE. This CDR3 is built from 16 residues. With 0 bases clipped from V and 0 bases from J, the junction kept 0 bases outside the gene matches. The CDR3 DNA reads TGTGCCAGCAGCGTAGGGACAGGGGGCAGCACAGATACGCAGTATTTT. It is translated as CASSVGTGGSTDTQYF.

This clonotype was detected only a few times. The V call is TRBV4-1, the J call TRBJ1-1, with D perhaps TRBD1 (5 bases). The CDR3 length is 14 residues. The germline gives CDR1 MGHRA, CDR2 YSYEKL. V was pared by 0 bases and J by 7 bases, with 12 bases between. CDR3 coding DNA: TGCGCCAGCAGCCAAGATCAGGGAACGATTGAAGCTTTCTTT. Amino acids: CASSQDQGTIEAFF.

This chain links TRBV30 with TRBJ1-5; 10 bases align to TRBD1. CDR3 size: 15 residues. Looked up from germline, CDR1 is GTSNPN and CDR2 is SVGIG (reference sequence). Unmatched junction bases numbered 13, after V lost 3 bases and J lost 11 bases. CDR3 loop: CAWSARGQGLGAQHF. Here the CDR3 DNA reads TGTGCCTGGAGCGCTAGGGGACAGGGGCTAGGGGCCCAGCATTTT.

This clonotype has a handful of counts. The chain combines TRBV29-1 with TRBJ2-7; D unresolved. There are 11 residues in the CDR3. Germline assignment: CDR1 SQVTM and CDR2 ANQGSEA. V lost 5 bases and J 5 bases, leaving 10 bases between the germline ends. The CDR3 nucleotides are TGCAGCGTTTCGTCTCAGCACGAGCAGTACTTC. Translation: CSVSSQHEQYF.

The chain carries TRBV18 and TRBJ1-2; 7 nucleotides agree with TRBD1. CDR1 and CDR2 (germline): KGHSH, LQKENI. J gave up 4 bases and V 0 bases, and 5 bases lay outside the gene matches. The CDR3 is 15 residues long. The CDR3 sequence is CASSPPQGGSYGYTF. The CDR3 region has the DNA TGTGCCAGCTCACCACCTCAGGGGGGAAGCTATGGCTACACCTTC.

This clonotype was seen ten or more times. The chain joins TRBV30 to TRBJ1-5; D unclear. V lost 1 base to trimming and J lost 5 bases, with 6 bases between them. The V gene's germline CDR1 is GTSNPN and CDR2 SVGIG (reference sequence). The CDR3 runs 12 residues. CDR3 amino acids: CAWSAEDQPQHF. The DNA of the CDR3 is TGTGCCTGGAGTGCTGAGGATCAGCCCCAGCATTTT.

The table lists this clonotype with a few counts. The gene calls are TRBV19 and TRBJ1-1, with D perhaps TRBD1 (6 bases). In germline, CDR1 is LNHDA, CDR2 SQIVND (reference sequence). The CDR3 sequence is 13 residues long. V was pared by 11 bases and J by 4 bases, with 17 bases between. The chain's CDR3 is CAGGPGKGTEAFF. DNA for the CDR3: TGTGCCGGGGGGCCAGGCAAGGGCACTGAAGCTTTCTTT.